This T cell receptor (beta chain) was captured in a study of CD4 T cell repertoires in COVID-19. Whole-study context: After less than 12 days of IL-2 expansion, CFSE-low cells were relabeled and restimulated with other coronavirus spikes.

The CDR3 contains 13 residues. V was clipped by 4 bases and J by 7 bases; unmatched bases: 5. CDR1 and CDR2 from the germline V gene are SGHNT and YYREEE (reference sequence). The assay was immunoSEQ multiplex PCR, and TCRdb's table has in-frame clones only and misses some. The sample yields over 20,000 clones, over 75% seen once. No culture step preceded sequencing of the ex vivo isolated memory T cells. Concerning this clone: Its target is not known.

Notes on the study in general: Two or all three memory subsets shared several highly expanded SARS-CoV-2-reactive clonotypes.

The TCR originated in a human donor who had COVID-19. The material was central memory CD4+ T cells from blood, obtained before the COVID-19 pandemic. The chain recombines TRBV5-4 with TRBJ2-7; 10 nucleotides align to TRBD1. This CDR3 is CASSGDRGREQYF. The CDR3 DNA reads as TGTGCCAGCAGCGGGGACAGGGGACGGGAGCAGTACTTC.